The 30 T cell receptor beta chains given below trace back to one sample, sequenced in a study of blood T cell repertoires in COVID-19. Profiling relied on immunoSEQ multiplex PCR, and the TCRdb table lists in-frame clones only, not all of them. The sample holds 17,000 or so clones, roughly 80% seen once. Sequenced input: peripheral blood. The receptors come from a man aged 60 to 69 with active or convalescent COVID-19.

The chain carries TRBV24-1 and TRBJ2-2; D is perhaps TRBD1 (5 bases). This CDR3 is 15 amino acids long. With 4 bases removed from V and 0 bases from J, the gap between germline ends came to 8 bases. Germline assignment: CDR1 KGHDR and CDR2 SFDVKD. CDR3 in amino acids: CATSDLTANTGELFF. DNA of the CDR3: TGTGCCACCAGTGACCTGACAGCGAACACCGGGGAGCTGTTTTTT.

CDR3 sequence (DNA): TGTGCCAGTCGATTAGCGGAGGAGATTTACAATGAGCAGTTCTTC. As protein: CASRLAEEIYNEQFF. This chain uses TRBV6-5 with TRBJ2-1; TRBD2 is a possible D gene (6 bases). In germline, CDR1 is MNHEY, CDR2 SVGAGI. This CDR3 has 15 residues. V shed 9 bases and J shed 4 bases, with 19 bases lying between them.

This clone came up a few times. The rearrangement links TRBV3-1 (or the pseudogene TRBV3-2) to TRBJ2-7, with 9 bases aligning to TRBD1. The length of the CDR3 is 14 residues. The germline V gene has CDR1 LGHDT and CDR2 YNNKEL (reference sequence). V trimming: 0 bases; J trimming: 4 bases; junction bases outside the gene matches: 1. This CDR3 is CASSQEGTGYEQYF. CDR3 sequence (DNA): TGTGCCAGCAGCCAAGAAGGGACAGGGTACGAGCAGTACTTC.

The J gene is TRBJ2-7, the V gene TRBV11-3, with TRBD1 as a possible D gene (5 bases). Per germline, CDR1 SGHNT and CDR2 YENEEA. V was shortened by 5 bases and J by 0 bases, with 11 bases between the two germline ends. The CDR3 sequence is 14 residues long. CDR3 region: CASSDAGFSYEQYF. For the CDR3, the DNA is TGTGCCAGCAGCGATGCAGGGTTCTCCTACGAGCAGTACTTC.

V and J are TRBV2 and TRBJ2-7, with TRBD1 identical over 7 bases. Germline loops: CDR1 SNHLY, CDR2 FYNNEI. This CDR3 has 11 amino acids. Trimming at V came to 8 bases and at J to 3 bases, leaving 1 base not matched to a gene. As DNA, the CDR3 is TGTGCCAGCGGGGACAGCTACGAGCAGTACTTC. Translation: CASGDSYEQYF. Variable domain in full (rest from reference TRBV2 and TRBJ2-7): EPEVTQTPSHQVTQMGQEVILRCVPISNHLYFYWYRQILGQKVEFLVSFYNNEISEKSEIFDDQFSVERPDGSNFTLKIRSTKLEDSAMYFCASGDSYEQYFGPGTRLTVT.

The gene calls are TRBV28 and TRBJ1-3; D unclear. The CDR3 length is 15 residues. V lost 1 base and J lost 0, with 7 bases in between. Per the germline V gene, CDR1 is MDHEN and CDR2 is SYDVKM. This CDR3 reads CASSLSGYSGNTIYF. The CDR3 DNA follows: TGTGCCAGCAGTTTATCAGGATACTCTGGAAACACCATATATTTT.

The chain couples TRBV5-1 to TRBJ2-2; 8 nucleotides match TRBD2. The V segment lost 4 bases and the J segment 0 bases; nucleotides outside the gene matches: 5. Germline CDR1 SGHRS, CDR2 YFSETQ. The CDR3 runs 16 residues. CDR3 sequence reads: CASSPGGGPNTGELFF. In DNA, the CDR3 is TGCGCCAGCAGCCCGGGGGGGGGCCCGAACACCGGGGAGCTGTTTTTT.

The V and J genes are TRBV6-5 and TRBJ1-3; tentatively, D is TRBD1 (6 bases). Germline values: CDR1 MNHEY, CDR2 SVGAGI. The CDR3 extends over 16 amino acids. V lost 0 bases, J lost 0 bases, and 9 bases lay in between. The CDR3 DNA sequence: TGTGCCAGCAGTTACTCTGGGGGCGACTCTGGAAACACCATATATTTT. Residues: CASSYSGGDSGNTIYF.

The chain carries TRBV30 and TRBJ1-5; D is unresolved. The CDR3 has 13 amino acids. Trimming removed 1 base from V and 2 bases from J, with 6 bases in between. The germline V gene encodes CDR1 GTSNPN and CDR2 SVGIG (reference sequence). As DNA, the CDR3 is TGTGCCTGGAGTGGAGGCCGCAATCAGCCCCAGCATTTT. Its protein product is CAWSGGRNQPQHF.

The CDR3 DNA follows: TGTGCCAGTAGTCCTAACGGACAGGTGAACACTGAAGCTTTCTTT. This translates into CASSPNGQVNTEAFF. The chain has TRBV19 and TRBJ1-1; 7 nucleotides match TRBD1. CDR1 LNHDA and CDR2 SQIVND come from the germline V gene (reference sequence). The V gene end was trimmed by 5 bases and the J gene end by 0 bases; junction bases not matched to a gene: 6. The CDR3 has 15 residues.

This sequence joins TRBV11-1 and TRBJ1-6; D might be TRBD1 (5 bases). Germline lookup yields CDR1 SGHAT and CDR2 FQDESV (reference sequence). V was trimmed by 4 bases and J by 9 bases, leaving 13 bases between them. The CDR3 is made up of 14 amino acids. The CDR3: CASSSQGAGSPLHF. The CDR3 region has the DNA TGTGCCAGCAGCTCTCAGGGCGCAGGTTCACCCCTCCACTTT. Using reference TRBV11-1 and TRBJ1-6 for the parts outside the CDR3, the full variable domain is EAEVAQSPRYKITEKSQAVAFWCDPISGHATLYWYRQILGQGPELLVQFQDESVVDDSQLPKDRFSAERLKGVDSTLKIQPAELGDSAMYLCASSSQGAGSPLHFGNGTRLTVT.

The chain couples TRBV6-5 to TRBJ1-5; perhaps TRBD1 as D (5 bases). Trimming took 7 bases from V and 6 from J, leaving 16 bases between them. The CDR3 is 14 amino acids. CDR1 is MNHEY, CDR2 SVGAGI, per germline. CDR3 sequence reads: CASTRALGGQPQHF. CDR3 bases: TGTGCCAGCACCCGCGCACTGGGGGGTCAGCCCCAGCATTTT.

The rearrangement links TRBV27 to TRBJ1-6; perhaps TRBD1 as D (6 bases). The CDR3 is 13 amino acids. Germline V gene sequence: CDR1 MNHEY, CDR2 SMNVEV (reference sequence). V dropped 8 bases and J dropped 7 bases, with 12 bases sitting between them. CDR3 DNA: TGTGCCAGCCGCGCCCAGGGGAATTCACCCCTCCACTTT. This encodes CASRAQGNSPLHF.

The chain couples TRBV10-3 to TRBJ1-1; a possible D gene is TRBD1 (6 bases). The CDR3 covers 12 residues. The germline CDR1 and CDR2 sequences are ENHRY and SYGVKD. V was shortened by 10 bases and J by 4 bases, with 13 bases between the two germline ends. CDR3 loop: CATTQGPTEAFF. CDR3 DNA: TGTGCCACCACGCAGGGGCCCACTGAAGCTTTCTTT.

The V gene is TRBV15, the J gene TRBJ1-3; D remains unclear. V was cut by 0 bases and J by 0 bases, with 12 bases left in between. The V gene's germline CDR1 is LNHNV and CDR2 YYDKDF (reference sequence). This CDR3 is 17 amino acids long. The CDR3 DNA follows: TGTGCCACCAGCAGAGAAGGACTCCGAGGCTCTGGAAACACCATATATTTT. This codes for CATSREGLRGSGNTIYF.

The chain carries TRBV2 and TRBJ1-5, with 7 bases matching TRBD1. V trimming: 6 bases; J trimming: 7 bases; junction bases outside the gene matches: 9. The germline V gene encodes CDR1 SNHLY and CDR2 FYNNEI. The length of the CDR3 is 14 residues. Written as DNA, the CDR3 is TGTGCCAGCAGACCCGGACAGGCAGGACAGCCCCAGCATTTT. It specifies CASRPGQAGQPQHF. Variable domain in full (rest from reference TRBV2 and TRBJ1-5): EPEVTQTPSHQVTQMGQEVILRCVPISNHLYFYWYRQILGQKVEFLVSFYNNEISEKSEIFDDQFSVERPDGSNFTLKIRSTKLEDSAMYFCASRPGQAGQPQHFGDGTRLSIL.

This chain connects TRBV6-2 or TRBV6-3 to TRBJ1-6; TRBD1 matches 10 bases. The V gene end was trimmed by 6 bases and the J gene end by 7 bases; junction bases not matched to a gene: 9. The CDR3 is 16 residues long. Germline V gene lookup returns CDR1 MNHEY and CDR2 SVGEGT. The CDR3 loop reads CASSHSGQGRNSPLHF. In nucleotides, the CDR3 is TGTGCCAGCAGCCACTCGGGACAGGGGAGAAATTCACCCCTCCACTTT.

The chain combines TRBV3-1 (or the pseudogene TRBV3-2) with TRBJ2-3; possibly TRBD2 for D (6 bases). The germline CDR1 and CDR2 sequences are LGHDT and YNNKEL (reference sequence). Trimming stripped 0 bases from V and 3 bases from J, with 16 bases between. This CDR3 has 17 amino acids. As DNA, the CDR3 is TGTGCCAGCAGCCAAGACTCGCGGGGCTTCGGGACAGATACGCAGTATTTT. It specifies CASSQDSRGFGTDTQYF.

CDR3 DNA: TGCGCCAGCAGTGAGTCGGGGACTAGCGGCAGACAGTTCTTC. It codes for CASSESGTSGRQFF. The gene calls are TRBV10-1 and TRBJ2-1; 11 bases are shared with TRBD2. The V and J ends lost 0 bases and 13 bases, in that order; junction bases with no gene match: 5. Germline V gene data show CDR1 as WNHNN and CDR2 as SYGVQD (reference sequence). The CDR3 is 14 residues long.

This chain uses TRBV3-1 (or the pseudogene TRBV3-2) with TRBJ1-1; a possible D gene is TRBD1 (5 bases). The CDR3 totals 13 residues. Trimming took 2 bases from V and 5 from J, leaving 9 bases between them. Germline V CDR1 and CDR2: LGHDT, YNNKEL (reference sequence). The CDR3 is CASSQQGSTEAFF. CDR3 DNA sequence: TGTGCCAGCAGCCAACAGGGTTCGACTGAAGCTTTCTTT.

This chain links TRBV11-3 with TRBJ2-7, with 10 bases identical to TRBD1. The CDR3 loop spans 16 amino acids. The J segment lost 2 bases and the V segment lost 5 bases, leaving 9 bases of the junction unmatched. Germline loops: CDR1 SGHNT, CDR2 YENEEA. DNA for the CDR3: TGTGCCAGCAGCCTCGTAGCGGGACAGGGGACCTACGAGCAGTACTTC. Protein: CASSLVAGQGTYEQYF.

The chain combines TRBV9 with TRBJ2-1; the match to TRBD2 covers 15 bases. With V trimmed by 0 bases and J by 6 bases, 4 bases remained unmatched. Germline V CDR1 and CDR2: SGDLS, YYNGEE. This CDR3 comprises 17 residues. The CDR3 is CASSVGTSGRAVNEQFF. The CDR3 DNA is TGTGCCAGCAGCGTAGGGACTAGCGGGAGGGCCGTCAATGAGCAGTTCTTC.

The chain has TRBV6-5 and TRBJ1-2; 11 nucleotides match TRBD1. CDR1 is MNHEY and CDR2 is SVGAGI in the germline V gene. The CDR3 has 13 amino acids. Trimming took 6 bases from V and 6 from J; bases not matched to a gene: 3. The CDR3 loop reads CASRSGQGDGYTF. The CDR3 bases are TGTGCCAGCAGATCGGGACAGGGGGATGGCTACACCTTC.

The chain carries TRBV11-3 and TRBJ2-7, with 8 nucleotides matching TRBD2. V was clipped by 3 bases and J by 4 bases; unmatched bases: 2. Germline CDR1 is SGHNT and CDR2 is YENEEA. The CDR3 is 13 amino acids. The CDR3 here is CASSFPGGYEQYF. The CDR3 DNA is TGTGCCAGCAGCTTTCCGGGAGGGTACGAGCAGTACTTC.

Details on this clone: Mismatch with germline at one junction end may stem from a read error. V is TRBV2 and J is TRBJ2-4; D might be TRBD1 (6 bases). Germline values: CDR1 SNHLY, CDR2 FYNNEI. The CDR3 has 14 amino acids. For the CDR3, the DNA is TGTGCCGGCAGGACAGACTTAGCCAAAAACATTCAGTACTTC. Amino acid sequence: CAGRTDLAKNIQYF.

This clone was seen once. The rearrangement joins TRBV28 to TRBJ1-5, with 7 bases matching TRBD1. The CDR3 is made up of 18 amino acids. Germline trimming cut 1 base from V and 1 base from J; bases unmatched to any gene: 10. The germline V gene has CDR1 MDHEN and CDR2 SYDVKM. The CDR3 reads CASSLFGTVPRSNQPQHF. In nucleotides, the CDR3 is TGTGCCAGCAGTTTATTTGGGACAGTCCCTCGGAGCAATCAGCCCCAGCATTTT.

The chain carries TRBV10-2 and TRBJ2-5; 7 bases line up with TRBD1. After removal of 4 bases from V and 5 bases from J, the junction contained 10 bases not matched to a gene. This CDR3 spans 15 amino acids. CDR1 is WSHSY and CDR2 is SAAADI in the germline V gene. This chain's CDR3 is CASSVNRGTYETQYF. CDR3 nucleotides: TGCGCCAGCAGTGTTAACAGGGGAACGTATGAGACCCAGTACTTC.

V usage is TRBV6-5 and J usage is TRBJ1-6; no clear D. Germline V gene lookup returns CDR1 MNHEY and CDR2 SVGAGI. Trimming removed 6 bases at V and 10 bases at J, with 19 bases between. This CDR3 has 15 amino acids. The CDR3 loop is CASSDLAGSESPLHF. The CDR3 coding sequence is TGTGCCAGCAGCGACCTGGCGGGGTCGGAATCACCCCTCCACTTT.

This sequence joins TRBV7-9 and TRBJ2-3; 8 nucleotides agree with TRBD2. In germline, CDR1 is SEHNR, CDR2 FQNEAQ (reference sequence). J was trimmed by 3 bases and V by 7 bases; bases with no gene match: 9. The CDR3 has 15 amino acids. The CDR3 sequence is CASIPDTSGTDTQYF. The CDR3, as DNA: TGTGCCAGCATCCCCGATACTAGCGGTACAGATACGCAGTATTTT. Using reference TRBV7-9 and TRBJ2-3 for the parts outside the CDR3, the full variable domain is DTGVSQNPRHKITKRGQNVTFRCDPISEHNRLYWYRQTLGQGPEFLTYFQNEAQLEKSRLLSDRFSAERPKGSFSTLEIQRTEQGDSAMYLCASIPDTSGTDTQYFGPGTRLTVL.

This clone was counted ten times or more. The chain carries TRBV5-4 and TRBJ2-7, with 7 bases that match TRBD1. With 4 bases clipped from V and 5 bases from J, the junction kept 12 bases outside the gene matches. The CDR3 totals 15 residues. Germline CDR1 reads SGHNT; CDR2 reads YYREEE (reference sequence). DNA of the CDR3: TGTGCCAGCAGCCCCACAATCGACAGGGTGGACGAGCAGTACTTC. Translating gives CASSPTIDRVDEQYF.